Sequencing of this TCR beta chain was carried out in a study of blood T cell repertoires in COVID-19. Study information: Acute and convalescent COVID-19 specimens originated in the United States, Italy and Spain. The cDNA or gDNA used as material had been derived from T cells, B-cell-depleted T cells, or PBMCs.

TCRdb keeps only in-frame clones here, not all; method: immunoSEQ multiplex PCR. The sample carries under 55,000 clones, around 90% recorded once. The V end lost 5 bases, the J end lost 0 bases, and 17 bases lay between the germline ends. The CDR3 sequence is 17 residues long. CDR1 is LNHDA and CDR2 is SQIVND in the germline V gene (reference sequence). The clonotype was recovered from a human donor in a cohort sampled during active COVID-19. The sequencing input was peripheral blood. The V gene is TRBV19, the J gene TRBJ1-3; no clear D. The CDR3 coding sequence is TGTGCCAGTAGTCCCGGGAGTGGCGGGAGCTCTGGAAACACCATATATTTT. This gives the protein CASSPGSGGSSGNTIYF.